These 20 T cell receptor beta chains share one sample of origin, sequenced in a study of shared T cell receptors in the human thymus. TCRdb's copy holds only in-frame clones and misses some; the assay was immunoSEQ multiplex PCR. The table includes a few hundred thousand clones, approximately 95% detected once. Sample: thymocytes. The receptors stem from a human donor.

Comments on this clone: The DNA is left out, because the CDR3 cannot be placed on it with certainty; the CDR3 is given as TCRdb lists it. The chain joins TRBV21-1 to TRBJ2-1. TRBV21-1 is a documented pseudogene. The CDR3 is 18 amino acids long, termini counted. Here the CDR3 reads CASSEGPVGRGSYNEQFF.

The gene calls are TRBV7-2 and TRBJ2-2; unclear D gene. The germline CDR1 and CDR2 sequences are SGHTA and FQGNSA. Trimming left V 2 bases short and J 7 bases short, with 2 bases between. The CDR3 extends over 11 amino acids. The CDR3 nucleotides read TGTGCCAGCAGCTTACTCGGGGAGCTGTTTTTT. Its protein product is CASSLLGELFF.

The chain couples TRBV18 to TRBJ2-5; D possibly matches TRBD1 or TRBD2 (5 bases each). The CDR3 contains 14 residues. V lost 3 bases and J lost 5, with 13 bases in between. Germline V gene data show CDR1 as KGHSH and CDR2 as LQKENI. CDR3 residues: CASSPGRPPETQYF. CDR3 sequence (DNA): TGTGCCAGCTCACCGGGACGCCCCCCGGAGACCCAGTACTTC.

The J gene is TRBJ2-1, the V gene TRBV7-3, with a tentative D call TRBD2 (6 bases). V was shortened by 2 bases and J by 7 bases, with 9 bases between the two germline ends. The CDR3 totals 13 residues. Germline lookup yields CDR1 SGHTA and CDR2 FQGTGA. CDR3 residues: CASSLDGGNEQFF. The CDR3 DNA follows: TGTGCCAGCAGCTTAGATGGGGGGAATGAGCAGTTCTTC.

The chain has TRBV15 and TRBJ1-6; TRBD1 might be the D (6 bases). Trimming cost V 0 bases and J 5 bases, with 14 bases left between them. The CDR3 is 17 amino acids. CDR1 LNHNV and CDR2 YYDKDF come from the germline V gene (reference sequence). The CDR3: CATSRDGAGQDNSPLHF. The CDR3 region has the DNA TGTGCCACCAGCAGAGATGGGGCGGGACAAGATAATTCACCCCTCCACTTT.

The J gene is TRBJ2-2, the V gene TRBV27, with D possibly called TRBD1 or TRBD2 (5 bases each). Between the trimmed V and J ends, which lost 3 bases and 5 bases, there was a span of 16 bases. The germline CDR1 and CDR2 sequences are MNHEY and SMNVEV (reference sequence). The CDR3 has 16 amino acids. CDR3 sequence reads: CASSLKVEGLTGELFF. CDR3 sequence (DNA): TGTGCCAGCAGTTTGAAGGTTGAGGGGTTAACCGGGGAGCTGTTTTTT.

The V and J genes are TRBV5-6 and TRBJ2-1; 7 bases fit TRBD2. The CDR3 sequence is 15 residues long. The J segment lost 3 bases and the V segment lost 4 bases, leaving 7 bases of the junction unmatched. The germline gives CDR1 SGHDT, CDR2 YYEEEE. DNA for the CDR3: TGTGCCAGCAGCCGGCGGCTAGCGGACTACAATGAGCAGTTCTTC. Translated: CASSRRLADYNEQFF.

J is TRBJ2-3 and V is TRBV4-2, with 8 bases matching TRBD2. With V trimmed by 4 bases and J by 4 bases, 10 bases remained unmatched. This CDR3 is built from 16 residues. CDR1 and CDR2 from the germline V gene are LGHNA and YNFKEQ. CDR3 region: CASSPGTRKFPDTQYF. CDR3 bases: TGTGCCAGCAGCCCAGGGACTAGAAAATTCCCAGATACGCAGTATTTT.

The CDR3 sequence: CASSSRGSGDDRTDTQYF. The CDR3 DNA reads TGTGCCAGCAGCTCTCGTGGTAGCGGGGATGATCGCACAGATACGCAGTATTTT. This chain links TRBV5-4 with TRBJ2-3, with 8 bases fitting TRBD2. The CDR3 consists of 18 residues. CDR1 SGHNT and CDR2 YYREEE come from the germline V gene (reference sequence). V was pared by 3 bases and J by 1 base, with 13 bases of the junction left unmatched.

This clone came up once. This sequence joins TRBV27 and TRBJ1-6; D remains ambiguous. The CDR3 length is 15 residues. Trimming took 2 bases from V and 5 from J, leaving 10 bases between them. From germline, CDR1 is MNHEY and CDR2 SMNVEV (reference sequence). CDR3 nucleotides: TGTGCCAGCAGTTTAATGTGTGGGAATAATTCACCCCTCCACTTT. This translates into CASSLMCGNNSPLHF.

V usage is TRBV28 and J usage is TRBJ2-3, with D hard to call. Trimming stripped 7 bases from V and 5 bases from J, with 13 bases between. In germline, CDR1 is MDHEN, CDR2 SYDVKM. This CDR3 comprises 13 residues. The CDR3 DNA follows: TGTGCCAGCACCGCCCAGACGGGAGATACGCAGTATTTT. This gives the protein CASTAQTGDTQYF.

The chain joins TRBV4-3 to TRBJ1-3; D not resolved. Germline CDR1 reads LGHNA; CDR2 reads YSLEER. This CDR3 spans 18 amino acids. V was clipped by 4 bases and J by 0 bases, with 19 bases between them. CDR3 sequence reads: CASSRRNPHPSSGNTIYF. The CDR3 DNA sequence: TGCGCCAGCAGCCGAAGGAACCCTCACCCGAGCTCTGGAAACACCATATATTTT.

V and J are TRBV18 and TRBJ1-3, with 7 bases that match TRBD1. Germline V CDR1 and CDR2: KGHSH, LQKENI. The CDR3 loop spans 15 amino acids. The junction had 7 bases not matched to a gene; V was cut back by 6 bases and J by 2 bases. The CDR3, as DNA: TGTGCCAGCTCCTTTGGGACAGTGACTGGAAACACCATATATTTT. Its translation is CASSFGTVTGNTIYF.

The V and J genes are TRBV7-9 and TRBJ2-2; 9 positions agree with TRBD1. V shed 5 bases and J 3 bases; nucleotides not matched to a gene: 10. The CDR3 totals 17 residues. Germline V gene sequence: CDR1 SEHNR, CDR2 FQNEAQ (reference sequence). The CDR3 is CASSEPRTGDDTGELFF. The CDR3 DNA follows: TGTGCCAGCAGCGAACCTCGGACAGGGGACGACACCGGGGAGCTGTTTTTT.

The chain has TRBV28 and TRBJ1-1; D is ambiguous. CDR1 is MDHEN and CDR2 is SYDVKM in the germline V gene. There are 14 residues in the CDR3. Trimming cost V 5 bases and J 3 bases, with 13 bases left between them. The CDR3, as DNA: TGTGCCAGCAGTCCCGGGAGCCGGTACACTGAAGCTTTCTTT. Its translation: CASSPGSRYTEAFF.

The chain combines TRBV25-1 with TRBJ2-7; maybe TRBD2 (6 bases). Germline V gene sequence: CDR1 MGHDK, CDR2 SYGVNS. V gave up 8 bases and J gave up 6 bases, with 11 bases separating them. The CDR3 has 11 residues. This CDR3 is CASGGGSEQYF. The DNA of the CDR3 is TGTGCCAGCGGAGGAGGGAGCGAGCAGTACTTC.

This rearrangement joins TRBV11-2 to TRBJ2-3, with TRBD2 matching over 8 bases. The CDR3 totals 15 residues. V dropped 5 bases and J dropped 2; count of bases not matched to a gene: 6. The germline V gene encodes CDR1 SGHAT and CDR2 FQNNGV. CDR3 residues: CASSNTSGYTDTQYF. DNA of the CDR3: TGTGCCAGCAGCAATACTAGCGGCTACACAGATACGCAGTATTTT. Based on the CDR3 plus reference TRBV11-2 and TRBJ2-3, the full variable domain is EAGVAQSPRYKIIEKRQSVAFWCNPISGHATLYWYQQILGQGPKLLIQFQNNGVVDDSQLPKDRFSAERLKGVDSTLKIQPAKLEDSAVYLCASSNTSGYTDTQYFGPGTRLTVL.

The rearrangement uses TRBV6-6 and TRBJ2-7; possibly TRBD1 or TRBD2 for D (6 bases each). The CDR3 loop spans 13 amino acids. Trimming took off 8 bases at V and 5 bases at J, with 16 bases between the two ends. CDR1 and CDR2 (germline): MNHNY, SVGAGI (reference sequence). CDR3 bases: TGTGCCAGCCTCCCCGCCGGGGGCGACGAGCAGTACTTC. The encoded protein is CASLPAGGDEQYF.

This sequence joins TRBV27 and TRBJ2-1, with 7 nucleotides matching TRBD2. The CDR3 runs 17 residues. The germline CDR1 and CDR2 sequences are MNHEY and SMNVEV (reference sequence). With 5 bases clipped from V and 4 bases from J, the junction kept 14 bases outside the gene matches. The chain's CDR3 is CASSRPGGAGKYNEQFF. The CDR3 bases are TGTGCCAGCAGTCGTCCGGGGGGAGCGGGGAAATACAATGAGCAGTTCTTC.

The chain joins TRBV25-1 to TRBJ2-7; D perhaps matches TRBD1 (6 bases). The CDR3 is 14 amino acids. The germline gives CDR1 MGHDK, CDR2 SYGVNS. Deletions cut 5 bases from V and 5 bases from J, with 16 bases between. The CDR3 coding sequence is TGTGCCAGCAGTCATAGTGCAGGGGTCCACGAGCAGTACTTC. Protein: CASSHSAGVHEQYF.